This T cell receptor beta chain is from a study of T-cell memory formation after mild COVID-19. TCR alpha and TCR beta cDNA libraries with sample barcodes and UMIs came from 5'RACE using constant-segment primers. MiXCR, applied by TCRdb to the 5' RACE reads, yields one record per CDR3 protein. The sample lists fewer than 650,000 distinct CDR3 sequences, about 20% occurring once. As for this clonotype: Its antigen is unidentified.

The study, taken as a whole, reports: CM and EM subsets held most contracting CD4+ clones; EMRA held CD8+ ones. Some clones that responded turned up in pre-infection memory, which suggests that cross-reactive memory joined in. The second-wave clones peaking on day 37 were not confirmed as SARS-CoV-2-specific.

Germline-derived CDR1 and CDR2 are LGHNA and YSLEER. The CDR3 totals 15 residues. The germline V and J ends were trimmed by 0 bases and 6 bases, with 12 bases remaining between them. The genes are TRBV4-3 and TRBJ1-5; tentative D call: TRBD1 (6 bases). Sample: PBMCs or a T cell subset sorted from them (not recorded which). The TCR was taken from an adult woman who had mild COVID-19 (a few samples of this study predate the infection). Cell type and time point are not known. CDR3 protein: CASSQDWGRGQPQHF. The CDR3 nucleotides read TGCGCCAGCAGCCAAGATTGGGGGCGCGGTCAGCCCCAGCATTTT.